This T cell receptor beta chain was recovered during a study of T-cell reconstitution after alpha-beta-depleted transplantation in children. Overall study findings and caveats: At the one-year point after transplant, T-cell counts and TCRbeta diversity were found to come mostly from T cells that had been newly produced. Alpha-beta T cells about two months after transplant reportedly derived from several hundred expanded graft clones. The study traced high day-60 TCRbeta diversity in some patients to surviving recipient T cells and thymic progenitors.

Unique molecular identifiers were incorporated when the TCRbeta library was constructed. Each CDR3 protein is one row after TCRdb ran MiXCR on the PCR reads. The table includes about 200,000 distinct CDR3 sequences, approximately 6.9% detected once. As regards this clonotype: What it binds is not known.

The source of this sequence is a boy between 2 and 15 years old with acute lymphoblastic leukemia, due to receive a stem cell transplant. The sequenced sample was PBMCs, obtained before TCRalphabeta/CD19-depleted stem cell transplant.

CDR3 DNA: TGTGCCAGCACTGGGACAGAACGGGGACCCTACGAGCAGTACTTC. Residues: CASTGTERGPYEQYF. V gene TRBV6-2 or TRBV6-3 combines with J gene TRBJ2-7, with 7 bases identical to TRBD1. V shed 7 bases and J 2 bases; nucleotides not matched to a gene: 11. CDR1 and CDR2 (germline): MNHEY, SVGEGT. There are 15 residues in the CDR3.